These T cell receptor beta chains were read from a single sample in a study of blood T cell repertoires in COVID-19. The table came from immunoSEQ multiplex PCR; TCRdb's copy has only in-frame clones and leaves some out. The table lists about 100,000 clones, 80% of them singletons, with around 29% in the top ten. Material: peripheral blood. These receptors were obtained from a man between 65 and 80 years old with active or convalescent COVID-19. CDR3s include the opening cysteine and the closing phenylalanine or tryptophan. D genes are given only for firm matches. Rows may omit the clone size; those that give it use once, few, many or a size class.

>NA|TRBD1|TRBJ1-1|TRBV9
TGTGCCAGCAGCGACGGGACAGCGAACACTGAAGCTTTCTTT
CASSDGTANTEAFF
>NA|TRBD1|TRBJ2-5|TRBV5-1
TGCGCCAGCAGCGGTTTGGGACAGGGAGAAGAGACCCAGTACTTC
CASSGLGQGEETQYF
>NA|NA|TRBJ1-4|TRBV10-3
TGTGCCACAAACCGGGATGCCAATGAAAAACTGTTTTTT
CATNRDANEKLFF
>NA|NA|TRBJ1-6|TRBV5-1
TGCGCCAGCAGCCGGGGGACGCCCTTATCACCCCTCCACTTT
CASSRGTPLSPLHF
>NA|NA|TRBJ2-3|TRBV12-3/TRBV12-4
TGTGCCAGCAGTTTTAACACAGATACGCAGTATTTT
CASSFNTDTQYF
>NA|NA|TRBJ2-3|TRBV2
TGTGCCAGCAGGGCTACAGCGGGTCTCCCTCTCGCAGATACGCAGTATTTT
CASRATAGLPLADTQYF
>NA|NA|TRBJ2-2|TRBV18
TGTGCCAGCTCACCCCAGGACTTGAACACCGGGGAGCTGTTTTTT
CASSPQDLNTGELFF
>NA|NA|TRBJ1-1|TRBV19
TGTGCCAGTAGCTCCAGACAGGTTATGGACACTGAAGCTTTCTTT
CASSSRQVMDTEAFF
>NA|TRBD1|TRBJ2-7|TRBV29-1
TGCAGCGTATCGGACAGGGACGAGCAGTACTTC
CSVSDRDEQYF
>NA|TRBD2|TRBJ2-1|TRBV5-5
TGTGCCAGCAGCCGCGGGGGGGATACCTACAATGAGCAGTTCTTC
CASSRGGDTYNEQFF
>few|NA|TRBJ2-2|TRBV20-1
TGCAGTGCTAGAAGTAGCGGGGAGCTGTTTTTT
CSARSSGELFF
>NA|NA|TRBJ1-1|TRBV6-6
TGTGCCAGCGGCTGGACAGCAAGAAACACTGAAGCTTTCTTT
CASGWTARNTEAFF
>NA|TRBD1|TRBJ1-2|TRBV7-6
TGTGCCAGCAGCTATGGGGCAGGGGGCGCGGGTGGCTACACCTTC
CASSYGAGGAGGYTF
>NA|NA|TRBJ2-7|TRBV27
TGTGCCAGCAGAGACTTAGGGGGGGCAGAAGTAGCCTACGAGCAGTACTTC
CASRDLGGAEVAYEQYF
>NA|NA|TRBJ2-7|TRBV5-4
TGTGCCAGCAGCTTTCAGGGGGGTGACGAGCAGTACTTC
CASSFQGGDEQYF
>NA|TRBD2|TRBJ2-1|TRBV7-9
TGTGCCAGCAGCTCGGAGGGAGGGCCGGGGAATGAGCAGTTCTTC
CASSSEGGPGNEQFF
>NA|NA|TRBJ1-4|TRBV7-2
TGTGCCAGCAGCCCCCGAGCACAGGCGGGGAGTGGGGAAAAACTGTTTTTT
CASSPRAQAGSGEKLFF
>NA|NA|TRBJ1-5|TRBV6-1
TGTGCCAGCAGTGATGTTGCGAACAATCAGCCCCAGCATTTT
CASSDVANNQPQHF
>NA|NA|TRBJ1-2|TRBV18
TGTGCCAGCTCACCAGACCGGCGGGTGAACTACACCTTC
CASSPDRRVNYTF
>NA|NA|TRBJ1-2|TRBV4-1
TGCGCCAGCAGCCAAGGGGGTACGGGAGGCTACACCTTC
CASSQGGTGGYTF
>NA|NA|TRBJ2-2|TRBV5-4
TGTGCCAGCAGCTTGGGACAGGCCATGAGTACCGGGGAGCTGTTTTTT
CASSLGQAMSTGELFF
>once|NA|TRBJ1-5|TRBV6-6
TGTGCCAGCAGCCAGACAGGAACCAATCAGCCCCAGCATTTT
CASSQTGTNQPQHF
>NA|NA|TRBJ1-5|TRBV2
TGTGCCAGCAGCGATACTACAGGGACGGTTTCCTATAGCAATCAGCCCCAGCATTTT
CASSDTTGTVSYSNQPQHF
>NA|NA|TRBJ2-1|TRBV7-6
TGTGCCAGCAGCTTAGCGCGGGGCGGACATAATGAGCAGTTCTTC
CASSLARGGHNEQFF
>NA|TRBD1|TRBJ1-1|TRBV5-5
TGTGCCAGCAGCCAACGGCACCGGGACAGCGAAGCTTTCTTT
CASSQRHRDSEAFF
>few|TRBD2|TRBJ2-1|TRBV4-2
TGTGCCAGCAGCCAAGTGGAAGGGCTAGCGGGGGGTAATGAGCAGTTCTTC
CASSQVEGLAGGNEQFF
>NA|TRBD1|TRBJ1-5|TRBV6-5
TGTGCCAGCAGTTTGACAGGGCCCAATTATCAGCCCCAGCATTTT
CASSLTGPNYQPQHF
>NA|TRBD1|TRBJ2-7|TRBV25-1
TGTGCCAGCAGTGAATCCGCATACCGGGACAGGGCCTACGAGCAGTACTTC
CASSESAYRDRAYEQYF
>NA|NA|TRBJ1-6|TRBV18
TGTGCCAGCTCACCACTGGGCTCAGGGGCTCGTGAGAATTCACCCCTCCACTTT
CASSPLGSGARENSPLHF
>NA|TRBD1|TRBJ1-2|TRBV5-1
TGCGCCAGCAGATCGGGACAGGGTAACTATGGCTACACCTTC
CASRSGQGNYGYTF
>NA|TRBD2|TRBJ2-3|TRBV7-8
TGTGCCAGCAGCCGAGCGGGGGGGACAGATACGCAGTATTTT
CASSRAGGTDTQYF
>NA|NA|TRBJ2-7|TRBV24-1
TGTGCCACCAGTGACCAGACGGCCCGGGGGTCGGACGAGCAGTACTTC
CATSDQTARGSDEQYF
>NA|TRBD1|TRBJ2-5|TRBV5-4
TGTGCCAGCAGCTTGGGACAGGGTCCGACCCAGTACTTC
CASSLGQGPTQYF
>NA|NA|TRBJ2-1|TRBV6-5
TGTGCCAGCAGCAAGAGCGTAGCCTACAATGAGCAGTTCTTC
CASSKSVAYNEQFF
>NA|NA|TRBJ1-1|TRBV7-9
TGTGCCAGCAGCCACACAGGGCTGAACACTGAAGCTTTCTTT
CASSHTGLNTEAFF
>NA|NA|TRBJ2-3|TRBV28
TGTGCCAGCAGTTTCTCAGGGTGGCGCACAGATACGCAGTATTTT
CASSFSGWRTDTQYF
>NA|TRBD2|TRBJ2-7|TRBV27
TGTGCCAGCAGTACCGGACTAGCGGGAACCTACGAGCAGTACTTC
CASSTGLAGTYEQYF
>few|NA|TRBJ2-5|TRBV29-1
TGCAGTCTCTCGTCCACGGAGGGGGGGGTTTTTGGGACCCAGTACTTC
CSLSSTEGGVFGTQYF
>NA|NA|TRBJ2-3|TRBV24-1
TGTGCCACCAGTGCGGGGGGCCTTAGCACAGATACGCAGTATTTT
CATSAGGLSTDTQYF
>once|NA|TRBJ2-2|TRBV19
TGTGCCAGTAGCCATCGGACTCTAAACACCGGGGAGCTGTTTTTT
CASSHRTLNTGELFF
>NA|TRBD2|TRBJ2-3|TRBV27
TGTGCCAGCAGTCCCCTAGCGGGAGATGGAACAGATACGCAGTATTTT
CASSPLAGDGTDTQYF
>NA|TRBD1|TRBJ2-7|TRBV5-8
TGTGCCAGCAGCTTGAGAGGGACAGGGGTCTACGAGCAGTACTTC
CASSLRGTGVYEQYF
>few|NA|TRBJ2-1|TRBV4-2
TGTGCCAGCAGCCAATTCCGAACAACTGAGCAGTTCTTC
CASSQFRTTEQFF
>NA|NA|TRBJ1-2|TRBV9
TGTGCCAGCAGCGTAGGAGAAGCCCCTTGGGGCTACACCTTC
CASSVGEAPWGYTF
>NA|TRBD2|TRBJ2-3|TRBV3-1/TRBV3-2
TGTGCCAGCAGCCAAGGCAAATTCAAGCGGGGCGGCACAGATACGCAGTATTTT
CASSQGKFKRGGTDTQYF
>NA|NA|TRBJ1-5|TRBV2
TGTGCCAGCAGTGAGGACGGCGGACAAAGCAATCAGCCCCAGCATTTT
CASSEDGGQSNQPQHF
>NA|NA|TRBJ2-2|TRBV3-1/TRBV3-2
TGTGCCAGCAGCCAAGAGGTGCGGGGGGGACAGGCCGGGGAGCTGTTTTTT
CASSQEVRGGQAGELFF
>NA|TRBD2|TRBJ2-1|TRBV3-1/TRBV3-2
TGTGCCAGCAGCCACCGGCCGGGAGGGGGGTCGGATGAGCAGTTCTTC
CASSHRPGGGSDEQFF
>NA|TRBD1|TRBJ2-7|TRBV7-2
TGTGCCAGCAGCTTAGCACCCGGGACAGGGGGCGGCACCTCCTACGAGCAGTACTTC
CASSLAPGTGGGTSYEQYF
>once|NA|TRBJ1-3|TRBV27
TGTGCCAGCAGTTTGTCAGGGCCCGGAAACACCATATATTTT
CASSLSGPGNTIYF
>NA|NA|TRBJ2-1|TRBV2
TGTGCCAGCAGTGAGGAGGCCGTCTCCTACAATGAGCAGTTCTTC
CASSEEAVSYNEQFF